These 23 T cell receptor beta chains came from one sample sequenced in a study of Ad26.COV2.S vaccination and SARS-CoV-2 variants. The assay was immunoSEQ multiplex PCR, and TCRdb's table has in-frame clones only and misses some. The table records approximately 97,000 clones, around 80% of them present only once. Sequences were derived from peripheral blood, sampled after recovery from COVID-19. These TCRs come from a human donor who had recovered from COVID-19.

This clone was seen a single time. J is TRBJ2-2 and V is TRBV29-1; D unresolved. The CDR3 runs 11 residues. V was shortened by 3 bases and J by 8 bases, with 7 bases between the two germline ends. The germline V gene encodes CDR1 SQVTM and CDR2 ANQGSEA. The CDR3 DNA sequence: TGCAGCGTTGAGCGTGGTGGGGAGCTGTTTTTT. Protein sequence: CSVERGGELFF.

V usage is TRBV5-1 and J usage is TRBJ1-3; 7 bases align to TRBD1. Germline CDR1 is SGHRS and CDR2 is YFSETQ. CDR3 length equals 15 residues. Trimming took 4 bases from V and 0 from J; bases not matched to a gene: 4. The CDR3 DNA follows: TGCGCCAGCAGCCGAGGGACAGACTCTGGAAACACCATATATTTT. This gives the protein CASSRGTDSGNTIYF.

The chain combines TRBV19 with TRBJ2-5, with 10 bases aligning to TRBD2. V shed 6 bases and J 3 bases; nucleotides not matched to a gene: 13. Germline-derived CDR1 and CDR2 are LNHDA and SQIVND (reference sequence). This CDR3 region has 17 residues. The CDR3 reads CASRGSGGFAGEETQYF. As DNA, the CDR3 is TGTGCCAGTAGGGGTAGCGGGGGGTTCGCGGGCGAAGAGACCCAGTACTTC.

This clone was found once. The chain is built from TRBV2 and TRBJ2-3, with D possibly being TRBD2 (6 bases). Germline V gene data show CDR1 as SNHLY and CDR2 as FYNNEI. V was pared by 3 bases and J by 4 bases, with 14 bases between. The CDR3 has 15 residues. The CDR3 DNA follows: TGTGCCAGCAGTGAGCGGGATTGGGAGGCAGATACGCAGTATTTT. Protein product: CASSERDWEADTQYF. The variable domain in full, completed from reference TRBV2 and TRBJ2-3, reads EPEVTQTPSHQVTQMGQEVILRCVPISNHLYFYWYRQILGQKVEFLVSFYNNEISEKSEIFDDQFSVERPDGSNFTLKIRSTKLEDSAMYFCASSERDWEADTQYFGPGTRLTVL.

This chain links TRBV12-3 or TRBV12-4 with TRBJ1-4; D possibly corresponds to TRBD1 (5 bases). The CDR3 is made up of 13 amino acids. V lost 6 bases, J lost 8 bases, and 13 bases lay in between. The CDR3 coding sequence is TGTGCCAGCAGCACCGTAGGGGAAGAAAAACTGTTTTTT. The encoded protein is CASSTVGEEKLFF.

The rearrangement uses TRBV19 and TRBJ2-6; D possibly corresponds to TRBD1 (6 bases). This CDR3 has 17 residues. Trimming shortened V by 7 bases and J by 1 base, and 17 bases separated the two germline ends. The germline gives CDR1 LNHDA, CDR2 SQIVND (reference sequence). As DNA, the CDR3 is TGTGCCAGTACAACGACAGGAACTCCTTCTGGGGCCAACGTCCTGACTTTC. It yields the protein CASTTTGTPSGANVLTF.

The chain carries TRBV14 and TRBJ2-2; D is unresolved. This CDR3 comprises 17 residues. The germline V gene has CDR1 SGHDN and CDR2 FVKESK. Trimming left V 1 base short and J 2 bases short, with 14 bases between. CDR3 DNA sequence: TGTGCCAGCAGCCAAGTGGGCGCACAAGCCAACACCGGGGAGCTGTTTTTT. It encodes CASSQVGAQANTGELFF.

In its sample, this clone is medium-sized. The V call is TRBV7-9, the J call TRBJ2-3; 10 bases are shared with TRBD2. The CDR3 totals 16 residues. Germline CDR1 is SEHNR and CDR2 is FQNEAQ (reference sequence). V trimming: 6 bases; J trimming: 5 bases; junction bases outside the gene matches: 11. In DNA form, the CDR3 reads TGTGCCAGCAGTTATAAGAGCGGGGGGGCCGGAGATACGCAGTATTTT. Protein: CASSYKSGGAGDTQYF.

V is TRBV6-2 or TRBV6-3 and J is TRBJ1-3; D is perhaps TRBD1 (5 bases). V was clipped by 2 bases and J by 4 bases, with 9 bases between them. The CDR3 is 14 residues long. CDR1 and CDR2 from the germline V gene are MNHEY and SVGEGT. The CDR3 nucleotides are TGTGCCAGCAGTTACGGATGGGACGGAAACACCATATATTTT. This encodes CASSYGWDGNTIYF.

The chain is built from TRBV12-3 or TRBV12-4 and TRBJ1-1; D may be TRBD1 (6 bases). The V end lost 2 bases, the J end lost 9 bases, and 13 bases lay between the germline ends. The CDR3 sequence is 13 residues long. The CDR3 spells CASSLIGRGQAFF. CDR3 DNA: TGTGCCAGCAGTTTAATCGGCAGGGGCCAAGCTTTCTTT.

The gene calls are TRBV4-1 and TRBJ2-3; D gene uncertain. The germline V gene encodes CDR1 MGHRA and CDR2 YSYEKL. The CDR3 covers 16 residues. V was cut by 4 bases and J by 4 bases, with 18 bases left in between. The CDR3 DNA follows: TGCGCCAGCAGCCGACCGACCTTTTTTACGGCAGATACGCAGTATTTT. It yields the protein CASSRPTFFTADTQYF.

This clone appeared a single time. The chain couples TRBV28 to TRBJ1-2, with D tentatively TRBD1 (5 bases). Germline CDR1 MDHEN, CDR2 SYDVKM. The CDR3 spans 16 residues. V lost 1 base to trimming and J lost 4 bases, with 16 bases between them. CDR3 DNA: TGTGCCAGCAGTTTATTCTATCGGACACGGCGCTATGGCTACACCTTC. The encoded protein is CASSLFYRTRRYGYTF.

V is TRBV28 and J is TRBJ2-3; no reliable D call. The V end lost 3 bases, the J end lost 1 base, and 11 bases lay between the germline ends. Per germline, CDR1 MDHEN and CDR2 SYDVKM. CDR3 length equals 15 residues. The CDR3 DNA sequence: TGTGCCAGCAGTTTTGCATCCTCGGGCACAGATACGCAGTATTTT. Translated, it gives CASSFASSGTDTQYF.

The V and J genes are TRBV12-3 or TRBV12-4 and TRBJ1-2, with D unresolved. Trimming shortened V by 5 bases and J by 8 bases, and 9 bases separated the two germline ends. CDR3 size: 11 residues. CDR3 region: CASSDRMGYTF. As DNA, the CDR3 is TGTGCCAGCAGTGATAGGATGGGCTACACCTTC.

This sequence joins TRBV5-1 and TRBJ2-7; the D gene is possibly TRBD1 (6 bases). Looked up from germline, CDR1 is SGHRS and CDR2 is YFSETQ. V lost 4 bases and J 2 bases, leaving 13 bases between the germline ends. CDR3 length: 14 residues. The CDR3 loop reads CASSTGQLTYEQYF. Written as DNA, the CDR3 is TGCGCCAGCAGCACCGGACAGCTAACCTACGAGCAGTACTTC.

This clone was recorded only once. This chain joins TRBV6-5 and TRBJ1-2, with a possible D match to TRBD1 (6 bases). The CDR3 has 15 residues. Looked up from germline, CDR1 is MNHEY and CDR2 is SVGAGI. V was clipped by 5 bases and J by 4 bases, with 17 bases between them. The CDR3: CASSTPGGGTYGYTF. Here the CDR3 DNA reads TGTGCCAGCAGTACCCCTGGAGGGGGGACCTATGGCTACACCTTC.

V is TRBV6-2 or TRBV6-3 and J is TRBJ1-2; 8 nucleotides line up with TRBD1. The V and J ends lost 6 bases and 8 bases, in that order; junction bases with no gene match: 8. CDR1 MNHEY and CDR2 SVGEGT come from the germline V gene. The CDR3 consists of 13 residues. The CDR3 protein is CASSPGQGFGYTF. The CDR3 DNA reads TGTGCCAGCAGCCCAGGACAGGGTTTCGGCTACACCTTC.

The chain recombines TRBV5-1 with TRBJ1-6, with D possibly being TRBD1 (5 bases). This CDR3 is built from 16 residues. Germline CDR1 reads SGHRS; CDR2 reads YFSETQ. The V end was cut by 2 bases, the J end by 5 bases, with 14 bases between. This CDR3 is CASSFRGQGDNSPLHF. As DNA, the CDR3 is TGCGCCAGCAGCTTCCGGGGCCAGGGCGATAATTCACCCCTCCACTTT.

The chain links TRBV19 to TRBJ2-1; weak D call: TRBD1 (6 bases). V dropped 3 bases and J dropped 3 bases, with 12 bases sitting between them. The CDR3 extends over 15 amino acids. Germline CDR1 reads LNHDA; CDR2 reads SQIVND (reference sequence). The CDR3 DNA reads TGTGCCAGTAGTATCCGTTGGACAGACTACAATGAGCAGTTCTTC. Translation gives CASSIRWTDYNEQFF.

The chain recombines TRBV5-1 with TRBJ2-3, with D possibly being TRBD2 (5 bases). CDR1 and CDR2 (germline): SGHRS, YFSETQ. Trimming removed 0 bases at V and 4 bases at J, with 12 bases between. The CDR3 is 15 amino acids. CDR3 sequence (DNA): TGCGCCAGCAGCTTGGTTAGCGTACGGGCAGATACGCAGTATTTT. This encodes CASSLVSVRADTQYF.

This clone was detected only a few times. V and J are TRBV6-2 or TRBV6-3 and TRBJ1-5, with D perhaps TRBD1 (5 bases). The germline V and J ends were trimmed by 6 bases and 2 bases, with 14 bases remaining between them. Germline V lookup: CDR1 MNHEY, CDR2 SVGEGT. The CDR3 spans 15 residues. DNA of the CDR3: TGTGCCAGCAGCAGGGACCCTGAGGGCAATCAGCCCCAGCATTTT. Protein: CASSRDPEGNQPQHF.

CDR3 loop: CASSSTGTSGVNEQFF. The CDR3 DNA reads as TGTGCCAGTAGTTCAACCGGGACTAGCGGTGTAAATGAGCAGTTCTTC. The J gene is TRBJ2-1, the V gene TRBV19; 11 bases agree with TRBD2. This CDR3 region has 16 residues. Germline-derived CDR1 and CDR2 are LNHDA and SQIVND (reference sequence). After removal of 5 bases from V and 7 bases from J, the junction contained 10 bases not matched to a gene. Together with reference TRBV19 and TRBJ2-1, the CDR3 gives the full variable domain: DGGITQSPKYLFRKEGQNVTLSCEQNLNHDAMYWYRQDPGQGLRLIYYSQIVNDFQKGDIAEGYSVSREKKESFPLTVTSAQKNPTAFYLCASSSTGTSGVNEQFFGPGTRLTVL.

CDR3: CASSGRGPQETQYF. CDR3 nucleotide sequence: TGTGCCAGCAGTGGGCGGGGTCCCCAAGAGACCCAGTACTTC. The rearrangement uses TRBV2 and TRBJ2-5; D might be TRBD2 (6 bases). Germline V CDR1 and CDR2: SNHLY, FYNNEI. The CDR3 is 14 amino acids. V was cut by 4 bases and J by 1 base, with 10 bases left in between. The full variable domain, in which reference TRBV2 and TRBJ2-5 provide the parts outside the CDR3, is EPEVTQTPSHQVTQMGQEVILRCVPISNHLYFYWYRQILGQKVEFLVSFYNNEISEKSEIFDDQFSVERPDGSNFTLKIRSTKLEDSAMYFCASSGRGPQETQYFGPGTRLLVL.